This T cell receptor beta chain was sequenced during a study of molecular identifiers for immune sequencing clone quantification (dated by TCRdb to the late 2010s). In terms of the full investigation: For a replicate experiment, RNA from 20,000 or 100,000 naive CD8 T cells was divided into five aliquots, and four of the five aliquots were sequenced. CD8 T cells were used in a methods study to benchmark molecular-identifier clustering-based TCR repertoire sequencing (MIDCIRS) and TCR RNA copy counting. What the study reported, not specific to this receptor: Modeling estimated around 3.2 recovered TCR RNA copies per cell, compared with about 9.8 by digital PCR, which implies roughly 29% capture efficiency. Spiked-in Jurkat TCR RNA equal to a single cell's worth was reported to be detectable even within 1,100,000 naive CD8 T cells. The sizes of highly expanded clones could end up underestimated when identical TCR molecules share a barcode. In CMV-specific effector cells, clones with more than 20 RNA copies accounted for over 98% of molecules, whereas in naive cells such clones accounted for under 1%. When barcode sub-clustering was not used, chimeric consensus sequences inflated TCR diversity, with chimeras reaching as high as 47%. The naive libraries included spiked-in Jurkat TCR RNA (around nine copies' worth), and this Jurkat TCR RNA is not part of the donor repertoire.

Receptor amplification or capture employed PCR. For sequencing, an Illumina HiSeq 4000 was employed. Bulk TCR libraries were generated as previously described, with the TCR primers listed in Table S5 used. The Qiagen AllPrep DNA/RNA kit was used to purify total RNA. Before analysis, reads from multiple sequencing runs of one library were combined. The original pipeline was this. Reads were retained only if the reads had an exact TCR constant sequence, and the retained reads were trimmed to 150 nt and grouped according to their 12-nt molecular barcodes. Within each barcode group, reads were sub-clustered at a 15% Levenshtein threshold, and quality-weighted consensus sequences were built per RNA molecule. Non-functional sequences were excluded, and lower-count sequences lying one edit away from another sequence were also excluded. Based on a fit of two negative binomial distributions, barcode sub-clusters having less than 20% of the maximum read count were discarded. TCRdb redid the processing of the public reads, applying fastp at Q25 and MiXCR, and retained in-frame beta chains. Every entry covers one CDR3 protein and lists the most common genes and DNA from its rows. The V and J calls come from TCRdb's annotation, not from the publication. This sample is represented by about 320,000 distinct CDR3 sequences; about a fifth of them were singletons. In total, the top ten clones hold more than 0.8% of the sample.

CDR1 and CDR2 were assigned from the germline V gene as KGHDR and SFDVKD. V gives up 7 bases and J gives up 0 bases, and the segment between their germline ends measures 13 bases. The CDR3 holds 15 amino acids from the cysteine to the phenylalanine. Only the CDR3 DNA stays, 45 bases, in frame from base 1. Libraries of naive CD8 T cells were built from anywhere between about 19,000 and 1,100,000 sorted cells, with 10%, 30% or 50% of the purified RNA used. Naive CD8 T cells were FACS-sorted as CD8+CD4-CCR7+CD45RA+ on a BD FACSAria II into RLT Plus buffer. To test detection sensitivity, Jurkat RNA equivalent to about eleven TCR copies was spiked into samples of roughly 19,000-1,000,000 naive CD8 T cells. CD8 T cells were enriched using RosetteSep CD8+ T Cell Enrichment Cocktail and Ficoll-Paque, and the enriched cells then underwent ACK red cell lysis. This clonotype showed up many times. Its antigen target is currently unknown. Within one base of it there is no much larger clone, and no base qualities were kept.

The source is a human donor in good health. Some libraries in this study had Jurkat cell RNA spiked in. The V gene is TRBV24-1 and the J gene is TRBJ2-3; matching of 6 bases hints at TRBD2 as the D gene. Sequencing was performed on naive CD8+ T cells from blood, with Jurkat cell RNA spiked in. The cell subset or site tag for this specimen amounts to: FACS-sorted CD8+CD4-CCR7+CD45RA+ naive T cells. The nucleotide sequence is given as TGTGCCACCAGACAGAGCGGGCCTAGCACAGATACGCAGTATTTT. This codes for CATRQSGPSTDTQYF.